This T cell receptor beta chain was sequenced in a study of OX40 agonist ivuxolimab in advanced cancers. Broader study findings: On average, a greater number of expanded clones characterised CD8+ T cells relative to CD4+. Antigen specificity of clonally expanded peripheral T cells was not established.

Details on this clone: Antigen: not known.

Data came from immunoSEQ multiplex PCR; TCRdb stores just in-frame clones and leaves some out. The sample includes some 98,000 clones, about 80% seen only once; the top ten take roughly 1.5%. From germline, CDR1 is KGHSH and CDR2 LQKENI. After removal of 6 bases from V and 4 bases from J, the junction contained 5 bases not matched to a gene. The CDR3 consists of 13 residues. This chain links TRBV18 with TRBJ2-7; 8 nucleotides line up with TRBD2. The clonotype was recovered from an adult with an advanced solid tumor such as melanoma, head and neck, liver or kidney cancer. The material sequenced was CD4+ or CD8+ T cells sorted from blood, taken in a trial of the OX40 agonist ivuxolimab. CDR3 nucleotides: TGTGCCAGCTCCCCCGGGGGGGGGTACGAGCAGTACTTC. Protein: CASSPGGGYEQYF.